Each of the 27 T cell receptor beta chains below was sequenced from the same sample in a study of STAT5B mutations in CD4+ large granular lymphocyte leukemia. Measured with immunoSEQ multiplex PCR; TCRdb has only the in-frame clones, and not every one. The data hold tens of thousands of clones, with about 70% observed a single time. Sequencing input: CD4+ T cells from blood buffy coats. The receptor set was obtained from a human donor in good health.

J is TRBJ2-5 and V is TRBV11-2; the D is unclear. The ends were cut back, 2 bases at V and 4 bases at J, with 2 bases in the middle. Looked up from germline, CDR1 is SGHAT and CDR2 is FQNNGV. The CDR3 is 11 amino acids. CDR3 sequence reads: CASSLIETQYF. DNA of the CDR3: TGTGCCAGCAGCTTAATAGAGACCCAGTACTTC.

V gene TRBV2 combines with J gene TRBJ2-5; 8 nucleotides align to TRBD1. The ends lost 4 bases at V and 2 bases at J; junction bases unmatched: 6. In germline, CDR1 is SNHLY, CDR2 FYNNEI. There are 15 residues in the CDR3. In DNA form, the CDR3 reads TGTGCCAGCAGTGCTGTGACAGGGGCACAAGAGACCCAGTACTTC. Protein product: CASSAVTGAQETQYF.

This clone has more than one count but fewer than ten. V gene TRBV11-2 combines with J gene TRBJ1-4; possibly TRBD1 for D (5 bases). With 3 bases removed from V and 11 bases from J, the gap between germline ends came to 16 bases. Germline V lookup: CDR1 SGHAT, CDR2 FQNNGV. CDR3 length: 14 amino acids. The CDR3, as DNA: TGTGCCAGCAGCTTCTCGCAGGGTGGGGAGAAACTGTTTTTT. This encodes CASSFSQGGEKLFF.

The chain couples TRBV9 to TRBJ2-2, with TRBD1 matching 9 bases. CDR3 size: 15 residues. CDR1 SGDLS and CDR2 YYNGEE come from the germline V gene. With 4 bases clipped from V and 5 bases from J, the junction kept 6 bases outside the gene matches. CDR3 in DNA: TGTGCCAGCAGCACGACAGGGGGGATAACCGGGGAGCTGTTTTTT. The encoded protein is CASSTTGGITGELFF.

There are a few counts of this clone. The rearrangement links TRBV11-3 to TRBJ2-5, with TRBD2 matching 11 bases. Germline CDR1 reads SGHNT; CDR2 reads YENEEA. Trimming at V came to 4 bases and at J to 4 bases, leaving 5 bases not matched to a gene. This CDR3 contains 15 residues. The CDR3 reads CASSSGLAGTETQYF. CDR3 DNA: TGTGCCAGCAGCTCCGGACTAGCGGGTACAGAGACCCAGTACTTC. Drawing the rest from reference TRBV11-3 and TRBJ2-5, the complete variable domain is EAGVVQSPRYKIIEKKQPVAFWCNPISGHNTLYWYLQNLGQGPELLIRYENEEAVDDSQLPKDRFSAERLKGVDSTLKIQPAELGDSAVYLCASSSGLAGTETQYFGPGTRLLVL.

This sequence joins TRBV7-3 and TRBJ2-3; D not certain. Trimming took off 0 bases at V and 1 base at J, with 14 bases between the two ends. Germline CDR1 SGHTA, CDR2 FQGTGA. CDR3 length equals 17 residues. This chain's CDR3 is CASSLTPGLQGTDTQYF. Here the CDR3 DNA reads TGTGCCAGCAGCTTAACACCCGGGCTCCAGGGCACAGATACGCAGTATTTT.

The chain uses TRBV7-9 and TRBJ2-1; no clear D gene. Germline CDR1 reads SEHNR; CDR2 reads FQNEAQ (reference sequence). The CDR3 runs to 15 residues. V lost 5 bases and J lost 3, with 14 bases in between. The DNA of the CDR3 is TGTGCCAGCAGCCCGCCGACGGTGGGCTACAATGAGCAGTTCTTC. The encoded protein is CASSPPTVGYNEQFF. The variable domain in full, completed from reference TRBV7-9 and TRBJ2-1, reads DTGVSQNPRHKITKRGQNVTFRCDPISEHNRLYWYRQTLGQGPEFLTYFQNEAQLEKSRLLSDRFSAERPKGSFSTLEIQRTEQGDSAMYLCASSPPTVGYNEQFFGPGTRLTVL.

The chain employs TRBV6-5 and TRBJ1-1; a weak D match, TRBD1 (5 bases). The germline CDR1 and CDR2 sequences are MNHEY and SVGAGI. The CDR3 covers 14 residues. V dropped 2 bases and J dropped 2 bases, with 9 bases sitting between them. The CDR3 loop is CASSYTTVNTEAFF. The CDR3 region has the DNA TGTGCCAGCAGTTACACGACAGTAAACACTGAAGCTTTCTTT.

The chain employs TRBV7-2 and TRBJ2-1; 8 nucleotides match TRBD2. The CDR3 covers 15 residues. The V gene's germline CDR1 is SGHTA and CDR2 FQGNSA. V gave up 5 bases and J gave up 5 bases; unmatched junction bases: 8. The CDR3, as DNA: TGTGCCAGCAGCATCCAGAGCGGGAGCCACAATGAGCAGTTCTTC. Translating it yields CASSIQSGSHNEQFF.

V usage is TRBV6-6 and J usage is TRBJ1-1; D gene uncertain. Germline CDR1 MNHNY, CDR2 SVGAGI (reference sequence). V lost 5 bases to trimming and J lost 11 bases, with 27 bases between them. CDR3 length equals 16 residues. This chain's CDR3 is CASSRSHRETPKEAFF. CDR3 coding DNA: TGTGCCAGCAGTCGCTCACATAGGGAGACACCCAAAGAGGCTTTCTTT.

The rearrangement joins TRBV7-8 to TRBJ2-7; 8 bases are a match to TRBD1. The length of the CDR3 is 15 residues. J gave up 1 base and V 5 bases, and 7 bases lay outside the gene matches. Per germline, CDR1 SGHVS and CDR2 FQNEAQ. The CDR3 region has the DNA TGTGCCAGCAGCCCGCGACAGGGGCGTTCCTACGAGCAGTACGTC. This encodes CASSPRQGRSYEQYV.

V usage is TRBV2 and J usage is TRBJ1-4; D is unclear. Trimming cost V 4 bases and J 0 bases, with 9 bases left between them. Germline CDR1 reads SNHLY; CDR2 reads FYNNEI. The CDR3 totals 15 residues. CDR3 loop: CASSAGYATNEKLFF. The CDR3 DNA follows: TGTGCCAGCAGTGCGGGGTATGCAACTAATGAAAAACTGTTTTTT.

DNA of the CDR3: TGTGCCAGCAGAGAGTGGGGCGGCACTGAAGCTTTCTTT. Its translation is CASREWGGTEAFF. This sequence joins TRBV19 and TRBJ1-1; D possibly corresponds to TRBD1 (5 bases). V dropped 9 bases and J dropped 4 bases, with 15 bases sitting between them. Germline assignment: CDR1 LNHDA and CDR2 SQIVND (reference sequence). The CDR3 length is 13 residues. Looking up the rest from reference TRBV19 and TRBJ1-1 gives the full variable domain: DGGITQSPKYLFRKEGQNVTLSCEQNLNHDAMYWYRQDPGQGLRLIYYSQIVNDFQKGDIAEGYSVSREKKESFPLTVTSAQKNPTAFYLCASREWGGTEAFFGQGTRLTVV.

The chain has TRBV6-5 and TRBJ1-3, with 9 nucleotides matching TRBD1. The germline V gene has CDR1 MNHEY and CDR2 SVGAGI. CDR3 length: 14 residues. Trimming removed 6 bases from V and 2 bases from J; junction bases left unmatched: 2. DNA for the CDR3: TGTGCCAGCAGGAGGACAGGGGCTGGAAACACCATATATTTT. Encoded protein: CASRRTGAGNTIYF.

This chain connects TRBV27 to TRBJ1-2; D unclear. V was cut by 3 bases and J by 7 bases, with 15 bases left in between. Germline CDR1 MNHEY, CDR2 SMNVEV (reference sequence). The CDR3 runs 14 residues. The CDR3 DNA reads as TGTGCCAGCAGTTTCCCCCCCAAGGATAGTGGCTACACCTTC. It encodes CASSFPPKDSGYTF.

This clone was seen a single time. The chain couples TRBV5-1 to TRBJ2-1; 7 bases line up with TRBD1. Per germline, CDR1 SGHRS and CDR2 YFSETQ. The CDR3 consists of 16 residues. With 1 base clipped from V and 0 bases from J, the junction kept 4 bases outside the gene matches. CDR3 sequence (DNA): TGCGCCAGCAGCTTGCTCGGGACAGACTCCTACAATGAGCAGTTCTTC. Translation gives CASSLLGTDSYNEQFF.

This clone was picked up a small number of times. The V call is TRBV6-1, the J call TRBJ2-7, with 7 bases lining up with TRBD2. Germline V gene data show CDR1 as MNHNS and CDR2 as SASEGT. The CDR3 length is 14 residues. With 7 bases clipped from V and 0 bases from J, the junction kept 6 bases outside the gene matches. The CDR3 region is CASKSGTISYEQYF. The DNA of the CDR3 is TGTGCCAGCAAATCCGGGACTATCTCCTACGAGCAGTACTTC.

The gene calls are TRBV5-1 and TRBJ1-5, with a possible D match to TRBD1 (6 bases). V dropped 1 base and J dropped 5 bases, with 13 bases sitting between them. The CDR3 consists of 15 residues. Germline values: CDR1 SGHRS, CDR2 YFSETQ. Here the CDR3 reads CASSLTGQSYQPQHF. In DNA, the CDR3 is TGCGCCAGCAGCTTGACCGGACAGTCCTATCAGCCCCAGCATTTT.

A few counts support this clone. CDR3 loop: CAISEASFNEQFF. The CDR3, as DNA: TGTGCCATCAGTGAGGCAAGTTTCAATGAGCAGTTCTTC. V and J are TRBV10-3 and TRBJ2-1, with D uncertain. V lost 2 bases and J lost 6, with 8 bases in between. The CDR3 totals 13 residues. Germline CDR1 ENHRY, CDR2 SYGVKD.

CDR3: CASSFRDRGFEQYF. Here the CDR3 DNA reads TGTGCCAGCAGTTTCCGGGACAGGGGTTTCGAGCAGTACTTC. V gene TRBV27 combines with J gene TRBJ2-7; 10 bases agree with TRBD1. J lost 6 bases, V lost 3 bases, and 5 bases had no gene match. This CDR3 is 14 amino acids long. Germline loops: CDR1 MNHEY, CDR2 SMNVEV (reference sequence).

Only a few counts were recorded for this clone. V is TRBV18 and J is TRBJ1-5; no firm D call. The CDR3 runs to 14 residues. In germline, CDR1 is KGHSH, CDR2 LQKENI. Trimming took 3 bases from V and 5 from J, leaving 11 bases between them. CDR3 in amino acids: CASSPIPRDQPQHF. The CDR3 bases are TGTGCCAGCTCACCCATACCGAGGGATCAGCCCCAGCATTTT.

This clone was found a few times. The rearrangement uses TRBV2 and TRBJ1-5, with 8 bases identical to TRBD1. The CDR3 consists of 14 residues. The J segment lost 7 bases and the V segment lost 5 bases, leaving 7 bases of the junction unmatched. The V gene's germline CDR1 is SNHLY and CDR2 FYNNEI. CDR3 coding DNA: TGTGCCAGCAGTCCCGGACAGGGCCAACAGCCCCAGCATTTT. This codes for CASSPGQGQQPQHF.

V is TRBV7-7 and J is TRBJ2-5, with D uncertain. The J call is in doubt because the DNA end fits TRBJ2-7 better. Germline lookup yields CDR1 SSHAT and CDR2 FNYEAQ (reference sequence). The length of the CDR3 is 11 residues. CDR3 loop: CASSSGDEQYF. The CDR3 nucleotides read TGTGCCAGCAGCTCGGGCGACGAGCAGTACTTC.

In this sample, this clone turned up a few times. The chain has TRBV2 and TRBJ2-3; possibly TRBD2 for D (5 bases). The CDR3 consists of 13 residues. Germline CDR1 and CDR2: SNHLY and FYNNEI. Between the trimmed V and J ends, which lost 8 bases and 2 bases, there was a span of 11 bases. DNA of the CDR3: TGTGCCAGCCCAGAGCGGAACACAGATACGCAGTATTTT. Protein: CASPERNTDTQYF. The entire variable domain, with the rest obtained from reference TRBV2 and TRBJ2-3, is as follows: EPEVTQTPSHQVTQMGQEVILRCVPISNHLYFYWYRQILGQKVEFLVSFYNNEISEKSEIFDDQFSVERPDGSNFTLKIRSTKLEDSAMYFCASPERNTDTQYFGPGTRLTVL.

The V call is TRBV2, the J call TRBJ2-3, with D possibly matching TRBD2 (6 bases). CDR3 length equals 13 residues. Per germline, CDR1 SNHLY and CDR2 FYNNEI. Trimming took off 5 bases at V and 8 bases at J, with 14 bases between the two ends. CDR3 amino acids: CASSRDFQGTQYF. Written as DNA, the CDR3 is TGTGCCAGCAGTCGGGACTTCCAGGGTACGCAGTATTTT.

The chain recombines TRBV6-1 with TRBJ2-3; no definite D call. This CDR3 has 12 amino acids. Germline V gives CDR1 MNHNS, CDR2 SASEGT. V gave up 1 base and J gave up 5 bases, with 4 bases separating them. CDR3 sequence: CASSEVGDTQYF. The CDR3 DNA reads TGTGCCAGCAGTGAAGTAGGAGATACGCAGTATTTT.

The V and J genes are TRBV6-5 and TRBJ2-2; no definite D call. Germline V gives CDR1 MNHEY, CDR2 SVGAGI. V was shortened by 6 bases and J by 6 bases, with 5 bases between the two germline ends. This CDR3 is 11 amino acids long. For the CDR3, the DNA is TGTGCCAGCAGACGCGCCGGGGAGCTGTTTTTT. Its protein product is CASRRAGELFF.